This T cell receptor (beta chain) appears in the sequencing data of a study of blood T cell repertoires in COVID-19. At the level of the study: Italy, Spain and the United States were the sources of the convalescent and acute COVID-19 samples. PBMCs, B-cell-depleted T cells, or T cells provided the cDNA or gDNA that made up the material.

V lost 7 bases to trimming and J lost 6 bases; unmatched junction nucleotides: 5. CDR1 is SQVTM, CDR2 ANQGSEA, per germline. The CDR3 has 12 residues. Under the authors' procedure: Using reference gene primer amplification, nucleated cell counts were estimated. Clones were read by immunoSEQ multiplex PCR, and TCRdb kept only the in-frame ones, dropping some. For V, J and clone size, that table is used; D and trimming come from the DNA. The table shows more than 110,000 clones, with approximately 79% occurring only once. The sequencing sample was made of peripheral blood. The receptor was derived from a man between 60 and 75 years old with acute or convalescent COVID-19. The genes are TRBV29-1 and TRBJ1-4; TRBD1 agrees at 7 bases. The CDR3 DNA reads as TGCAGCGCCGGAGGGACAGATGAAAAACTGTTTTTT. As protein: CSAGGTDEKLFF.